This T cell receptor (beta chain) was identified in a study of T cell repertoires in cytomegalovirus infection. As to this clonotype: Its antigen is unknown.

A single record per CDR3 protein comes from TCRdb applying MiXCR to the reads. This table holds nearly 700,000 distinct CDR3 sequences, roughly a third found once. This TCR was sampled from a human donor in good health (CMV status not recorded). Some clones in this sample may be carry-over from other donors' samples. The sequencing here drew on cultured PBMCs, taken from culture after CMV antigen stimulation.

The CDR3 reads CASSHGTAGNTIYF. CDR3 coding DNA: TGTGCCAGCAGCCACGGGACAGCTGGAAACACCATATATTTT. The chain couples TRBV11-2 to TRBJ1-3, with 7 bases that match TRBD1. CDR1 and CDR2 from the germline V gene are SGHAT and FQNNGV. CDR3 length: 14 amino acids. V shed 5 bases and J 2 bases; nucleotides not matched to a gene: 3. The full variable domain, in which reference TRBV11-2 and TRBJ1-3 provide the parts outside the CDR3, is EAGVAQSPRYKIIEKRQSVAFWCNPISGHATLYWYQQILGQGPKLLIQFQNNGVVDDSQLPKDRFSAERLKGVDSTLKIQPAKLEDSAVYLCASSHGTAGNTIYFGEGSWLTVV.